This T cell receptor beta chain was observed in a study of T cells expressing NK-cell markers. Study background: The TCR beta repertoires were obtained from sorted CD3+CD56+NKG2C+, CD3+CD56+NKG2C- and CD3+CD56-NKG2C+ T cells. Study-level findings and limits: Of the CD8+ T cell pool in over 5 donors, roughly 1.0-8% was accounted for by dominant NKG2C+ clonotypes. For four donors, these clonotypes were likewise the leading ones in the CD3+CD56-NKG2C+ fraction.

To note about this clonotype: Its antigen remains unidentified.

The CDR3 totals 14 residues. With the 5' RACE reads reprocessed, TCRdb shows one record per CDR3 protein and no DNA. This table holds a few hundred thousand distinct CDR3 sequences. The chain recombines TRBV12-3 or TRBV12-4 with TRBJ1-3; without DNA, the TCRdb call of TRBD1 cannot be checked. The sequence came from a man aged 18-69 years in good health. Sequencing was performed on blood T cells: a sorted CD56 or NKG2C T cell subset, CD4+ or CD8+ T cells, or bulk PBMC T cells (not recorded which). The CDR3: CASSQGYSGNTIYF.